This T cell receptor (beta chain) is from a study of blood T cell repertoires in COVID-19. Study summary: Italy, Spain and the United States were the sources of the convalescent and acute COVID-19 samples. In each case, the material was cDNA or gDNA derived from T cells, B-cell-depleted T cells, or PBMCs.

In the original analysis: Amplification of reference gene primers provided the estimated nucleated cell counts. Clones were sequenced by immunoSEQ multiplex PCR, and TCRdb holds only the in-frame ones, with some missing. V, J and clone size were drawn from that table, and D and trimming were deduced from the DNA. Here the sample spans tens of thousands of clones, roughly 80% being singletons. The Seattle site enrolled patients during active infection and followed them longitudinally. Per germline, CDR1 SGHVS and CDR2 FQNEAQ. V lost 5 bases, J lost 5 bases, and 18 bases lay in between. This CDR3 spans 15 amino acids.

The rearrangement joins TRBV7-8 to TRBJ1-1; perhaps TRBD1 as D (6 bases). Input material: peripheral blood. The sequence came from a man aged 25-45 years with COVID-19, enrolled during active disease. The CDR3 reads CASSPKGGGRTEAFF. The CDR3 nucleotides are TGTGCCAGCAGCCCGAAGGGCGGGGGGCGGACTGAAGCTTTCTTT. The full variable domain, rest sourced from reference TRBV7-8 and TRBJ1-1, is GAGVSQSPRYKVAKRGQDVALRCDPISGHVSLFWYQQALGQGPEFLTYFQNEAQLDKSGLPSDRFFAERPEGSVSTLKIQRTQQEDSAVYLCASSPKGGGRTEAFFGQGTRLTVV.